The 7 T cell receptor beta chains given below trace back to one sample, sequenced in a study of blood T cell repertoires in COVID-19 (dated by TCRdb to the early 2020s). The method behind the library was the immunoSEQ multiplex PCR assay. Imported from immuneACCESS, the table was reduced by TCRdb to in-frame sequences with V and J called. These copies leave out some clones; in studies compared against another copy, an unresolved V gene accounts for under half, and the cause of the remainder is not known. For this sample there are around 450,000 clones; roughly 90% appear just once. The ten largest make up 4% to 4.5% of the sample. Material for sequencing was peripheral blood. The receptors were gathered from a woman in her thirties with acute or convalescent COVID-19.

The genes are TRBV2 and TRBJ1-2; 7 bases line up with TRBD1. The CDR3 runs to 14 residues. Germline CDR1 and CDR2: SNHLY and FYNNEI. Germline trimming cut 7 bases from V and 3 bases from J; bases unmatched to any gene: 8. The CDR3 nucleotides are TGTGCCAGCAAGAGGAGACAGGGCTACTATGGCTACACCTTC. This gives the protein CASKRRQGYYGYTF.

The chain employs TRBV5-5 and TRBJ1-6; no firm D call. The V end lost 1 base, the J end lost 7 bases, and 12 bases lay between the germline ends. This CDR3 is built from 15 residues. From germline, CDR1 is SGHKS and CDR2 YYEKEE (reference sequence). CDR3 sequence reads: CASSLQQPGNSPLHF. The CDR3 nucleotides read TGTGCCAGCAGCTTGCAACAGCCTGGGAATTCACCCCTCCACTTT.

This clone has only one observation. The chain has TRBV3-1 (or the pseudogene TRBV3-2) and TRBJ2-5; the D is unclear. Germline loops: CDR1 LGHDT, CDR2 YNNKEL (reference sequence). The CDR3 totals 12 residues. Trimming took 6 bases from V and 4 from J, leaving 9 bases between them. This CDR3 is CASRTAAETQYF. The CDR3 DNA reads TGTGCCAGCAGAACCGCGGCAGAGACCCAGTACTTC.

This sequence joins TRBV4-2 and TRBJ2-5; a weak D match, TRBD1 (5 bases). Looked up from germline, CDR1 is LGHNA and CDR2 is YNFKEQ. The CDR3 length is 19 residues. The V and J ends lost 3 bases and 0 bases respectively, with 23 bases between them. The CDR3 DNA reads as TGTGCCAGCAGCCATCAAACAGGAGTACTATCCCCATACCAAGAGACCCAGTACTTC. Amino acid sequence: CASSHQTGVLSPYQETQYF.

The chain uses TRBV27 and TRBJ1-3; possibly TRBD1 for D (6 bases). There are 16 residues in the CDR3. The V gene's germline CDR1 is MNHEY and CDR2 SMNVEV (reference sequence). Trimming stripped 3 bases from V and 2 bases from J, with 14 bases between. CDR3 coding DNA: TGTGCCAGCAGTTTTAGAACAGGGAAGACTGGAAACACCATATATTTT. The encoded protein is CASSFRTGKTGNTIYF.

This chain links TRBV28 with TRBJ2-3, with 7 bases aligning to TRBD1. V lost 7 bases, J lost 0 bases, and 4 bases stayed unmatched. The CDR3 sequence is 14 residues long. Germline V lookup: CDR1 MDHEN, CDR2 SYDVKM. CDR3 in DNA: TGTGCCAGCACTCCAGGGGGTAGCACAGATACGCAGTATTTT. Translating it yields CASTPGGSTDTQYF.

This clone was counted a single time. The chain carries TRBV11-2 and TRBJ2-4, with TRBD2 identical over 9 bases. The CDR3 is 17 residues long. Trimming removed 8 bases from V and 0 bases from J; junction bases left unmatched: 11. CDR1 is SGHAT, CDR2 FQNNGV, per germline. The CDR3 region is CASPTSGGTLAKNIQYF. Written as DNA, the CDR3 is TGTGCCAGCCCGACTAGCGGTGGGACTCTAGCCAAAAACATTCAGTACTTC.